The 31 T cell receptor beta chains below were found in one sample sequenced in a study of breast tumors, draining lymph nodes, adjacent tissues. Breast cancer patients provided tissue from their axillary draining lymph nodes. Via MiXCR, TCRdb re-called the multiplex PCR reads, giving one row per CDR3 protein. The table has approximately 140,000 distinct CDR3 sequences, over 25% seen once; the top ten hold about 2.3%. Sequenced input: axillary lymph node tissue. The receptors stem from a female donor with breast cancer. Some clones in this sample may be carry-over from other donors' samples.

The chain is built from TRBV11-2 and TRBJ1-2; 11 nucleotides agree with TRBD1. CDR3 length: 17 amino acids. In germline, CDR1 is SGHAT, CDR2 FQNNGV. V shed 6 bases, J shed 4 bases, and the junction held 13 bases outside the gene matches. In DNA form, the CDR3 reads TGTGCCAGCAGTCCCCTAAGGGCCGGGACAGGGGGCTATGGCTACACCTTC. It codes for CASSPLRAGTGGYGYTF.

This chain links TRBV6-6 with TRBJ1-2; D uncertain. The CDR3 has 14 residues. CDR1 is MNHNY, CDR2 SVGAGI, per germline (reference sequence). V was pared by 4 bases and J by 4 bases, with 13 bases between. The CDR3 coding sequence is TGTGCCAGCAGTTCCGATAGAGGTAGCTATGGCTACACCTTC. Protein: CASSSDRGSYGYTF.

The chain couples TRBV5-8 to TRBJ2-1, with 9 bases fitting TRBD1. V lost 4 bases, J lost 10 bases, and 9 bases stayed unmatched. CDR1 and CDR2 from the germline V gene are SGHTS and YDEGEE. The CDR3 length is 14 residues. This chain's CDR3 is CASSMDRGHYEQFF. The CDR3 nucleotides read TGTGCCAGCAGCATGGACAGGGGTCACTACGAGCAGTTCTTC.

The table lists this clonotype with many counts. This rearrangement joins TRBV19 to TRBJ2-3; TRBD1 matches 9 bases. CDR1 and CDR2 (germline): LNHDA, SQIVND (reference sequence). The CDR3 is made up of 15 amino acids. V lost 7 bases to trimming and J lost 3 bases; unmatched junction nucleotides: 8. This CDR3 reads CASTLPGQGTDTQYF. The CDR3 DNA reads TGTGCCAGTACTCTCCCGGGACAGGGAACAGATACGCAGTATTTT.

For this clonotype: As the CDR3 is not closed by the conserved phenylalanine or tryptophan, this likely results from a read error. V usage is TRBV29-1 and J usage is TRBJ1-2; D possibly corresponds to TRBD1 (6 bases). CDR1 is SQVTM, CDR2 ANQGSEA, per germline. With 3 bases removed from V and 3 bases from J, the gap between germline ends came to 14 bases. The CDR3 has 14 amino acids. The CDR3 nucleotides are TGCAGCGTTGAGGACAGCGGGTATTACTATGGCTACACCCTC. It is translated as CSVEDSGYYYGYTL.

V is TRBV7-8 and J is TRBJ1-1; tentative D call: TRBD1 (6 bases). This CDR3 spans 16 amino acids. Per germline, CDR1 SGHVS and CDR2 FQNEAQ. Between the trimmed V and J ends, which lost 2 bases and 5 bases, there was a span of 18 bases. The CDR3 nucleotides read TGTGCCAGCAGCTTATCCGGGGGCGGTGGACGAACTGAAGCTTTCTTT. Amino acids: CASSLSGGGGRTEAFF.

This clonotype was seen repeatedly, ten times or more. This chain links TRBV10-2 with TRBJ2-4; TRBD1 agrees at 7 bases. CDR3 length: 14 amino acids. V shed 5 bases and J 1 base; nucleotides not matched to a gene: 2. Germline assignment: CDR1 WSHSY and CDR2 SAAADI. Here the CDR3 DNA reads TGCGCCAGCAGTCAACAGGGGGCCAAAAACATTCAGTACTTC. As protein: CASSQQGAKNIQYF.

This clonotype has a count of ten or more. The genes are TRBV12-3 or TRBV12-4 and TRBJ2-3, with 9 nucleotides matching TRBD2. The CDR3 has 15 residues. V was clipped by 5 bases and J by 7 bases; unmatched bases: 10. The CDR3 sequence: CASSNAGGQRNTQYF. The CDR3 DNA follows: TGTGCCAGCAGTAACGCGGGGGGGCAGAGGAATACGCAGTATTTT.

V is TRBV28 and J is TRBJ2-5; 7 bases align to TRBD2. Germline CDR1 MDHEN, CDR2 SYDVKM. The CDR3 consists of 15 residues. V shed 2 bases, J shed 6 bases, and the junction held 9 bases outside the gene matches. CDR3 protein: CASSLVGGGKKTQYF. The CDR3 bases are TGTGCCAGCAGTTTAGTCGGCGGGGGTAAAAAGACCCAGTACTTC. Supplemented by reference TRBV28 and TRBJ2-5, the full variable domain reads DVKVTQSSRYLVKRTGEKVFLECVQDMDHENMFWYRQDPGLGLRLIYFSYDVKMKEKGDIPEGYSVSREKKERFSLILESASTNQTSMYLCASSLVGGGKKTQYFGPGTRLLVL.

This clonotype was picked up many times. V usage is TRBV12-3 or TRBV12-4 and J usage is TRBJ2-3, with D possibly matching TRBD2 (6 bases). Trimming cost V 4 bases and J 15 bases, with 20 bases left between them. This CDR3 spans 13 amino acids. The chain's CDR3 is CASSSVGLRRSYF. The CDR3 DNA sequence: TGTGCCAGCAGTTCCGTTGGACTACGGAGAAGTTATTTT.

V usage is TRBV7-9 and J usage is TRBJ1-2; 9 bases match TRBD1. With V trimmed by 4 bases and J by 9 bases, 9 bases remained unmatched. The CDR3 spans 14 residues. The germline V gene encodes CDR1 SEHNR and CDR2 FQNEAQ (reference sequence). As DNA, the CDR3 is TGTGCCAGCAGCTCGCTGGGACAGGGCAGCAGCTACACCTTC. Amino acid sequence: CASSSLGQGSSYTF.

The chain links TRBV7-2 to TRBJ2-5, with no clear D. V was shortened by 1 base and J by 3 bases, with 12 bases between the two germline ends. The CDR3 runs to 15 residues. The V gene's germline CDR1 is SGHTA and CDR2 FQGNSA. The DNA of the CDR3 is TGTGCCAGCAGCTTAGTGGGCAAGGAAGAAGAGACCCAGTACTTC. Protein sequence: CASSLVGKEEETQYF.

About this clonotype itself: With a much larger clone just one base away, this may be a read error. Here the CDR3 omits its conserved ending phenylalanine or tryptophan, so a read error is the likely source. The V gene is TRBV7-2, the J gene TRBJ2-1; D possibly corresponds to TRBD2 (7 bases). V lost 4 bases and J lost 10, with 17 bases in between. Germline V CDR1 and CDR2: SGHTA, FQGNSA. The CDR3 loop spans 14 amino acids. CDR3: CASSSSTGGGEQFL. CDR3 DNA sequence: TGTGCCAGCAGCTCCTCGACGGGGGGCGGCGAGCAGTTCCTC.

Ten or more counts support this clonotype. This sequence joins TRBV4-2 and TRBJ1-5, with D possibly being TRBD1 (6 bases). Germline loops: CDR1 LGHNA, CDR2 YNFKEQ. CDR3 length equals 15 residues. V was cut by 1 base and J by 7 bases, with 14 bases left in between. CDR3 sequence: CASSQATGGGQPQHF. The CDR3 region has the DNA TGTGCCAGCAGCCAAGCGACAGGAGGCGGACAGCCCCAGCATTTT.

The chain employs TRBV11-2 and TRBJ1-1, with a weak D call TRBD1 (5 bases). In germline, CDR1 is SGHAT, CDR2 FQNNGV. CDR3 length: 14 amino acids. Trimming shortened V by 5 bases and J by 4 bases, and 14 bases separated the two germline ends. CDR3 sequence: CASSPRRGATEAFF. In nucleotides, the CDR3 is TGTGCCAGCAGCCCCCGGAGGGGCGCCACTGAAGCTTTCTTT.

In this sample, this clonotype turned up many times. The rearrangement uses TRBV27 and TRBJ2-1; D not certain. The germline V and J ends were trimmed by 5 bases and 10 bases, with 12 bases remaining between them. The CDR3 runs 12 residues. Germline V gene sequence: CDR1 MNHEY, CDR2 SMNVEV (reference sequence). The chain's CDR3 is CASSTSSLEQFF. The CDR3 DNA sequence: TGTGCCAGCAGTACGTCCAGCCTGGAGCAGTTCTTC.

This clonotype was picked up many times. The chain uses TRBV7-9 and TRBJ1-6; D not certain. CDR3 size: 14 residues. CDR1 and CDR2 (germline): SEHNR, FQNEAQ (reference sequence). The V end lost 1 base, the J end lost 7 bases, and 8 bases lay between the germline ends. CDR3 loop: CASSLGTANSPLHF. The CDR3 coding sequence is TGTGCCAGCAGCTTAGGGACGGCCAATTCACCCCTCCACTTT.

The chain combines TRBV6-5 with TRBJ2-7; D remains ambiguous. Germline CDR1 MNHEY, CDR2 SVGAGI. The CDR3 covers 14 residues. The CDR3 reads CASSYREGSYGQYV. The CDR3 DNA sequence: TGTGCCAGCAGTTACCGAGAAGGCTCCTACGGGCAGTACGTC.

The sample holds many counts of this clonotype. The chain recombines TRBV6-5 with TRBJ2-7; possible D gene TRBD2, 5 bases. Between the trimmed V and J ends, which lost 6 bases and 3 bases, there was a span of 12 bases. Germline CDR1 and CDR2: MNHEY and SVGAGI. The CDR3 is 13 residues long. The CDR3 bases are TGTGCCAGCAGCCTAACTAGTTTCTACGAGCAGTACTTC. It yields the protein CASSLTSFYEQYF.

The rearrangement uses TRBV7-4 and TRBJ2-7; TRBD2 is a possible D gene (7 bases). With 5 bases removed from V and 3 bases from J, the gap between germline ends came to 17 bases. CDR1 is SGHVT, CDR2 SQSDAQ, per germline. The CDR3 has 15 amino acids. CDR3 region: CASSRGAAGSYEQYF. CDR3 nucleotide sequence: TGTGCCAGCAGCCGGGGGGCCGCGGGAAGCTACGAGCAGTACTTC.

This clonotype was recorded once. The gene calls are TRBV29-1 and TRBJ1-2; 9 bases map to TRBD1. The CDR3 covers 15 residues. Germline CDR1 SQVTM, CDR2 ANQGSEA. With V trimmed by 7 bases and J by 4 bases, 13 bases remained unmatched. CDR3 nucleotides: TGCAGCGCTTTGGGACAGGGTGGGGGTGGCTATGGCTACACCTTC. Translating gives CSALGQGGGGYGYTF.

As regards this clonotype: A single base separates this from a much larger clone, so it may be a read error. The V gene is TRBV27, the J gene TRBJ1-3; the D gene is possibly TRBD1 (5 bases). The germline gives CDR1 MNHEY, CDR2 SMNVEV (reference sequence). The germline V and J ends were trimmed by 6 bases and 1 base, with 13 bases remaining between them. The CDR3 has 15 amino acids. The CDR3 nucleotides read TGTGCCAGCAGGGCCGGGGCAGGGTCTGGAAACACCATATATTTT. Amino acids: CASRAGAGSGNTIYF.

This clonotype showed up many times. CDR3 region: CASSSIRLPYGYTF. The CDR3 DNA reads as TGTGCCAGCAGCTCCATACGCCTACCATATGGCTACACCTTC. The genes are TRBV11-2 and TRBJ1-2; D ambiguous. The germline V gene encodes CDR1 SGHAT and CDR2 FQNNGV. Trimming removed 4 bases at V and 5 bases at J, with 14 bases between. The CDR3 totals 14 residues.

This clonotype was seen many times. The chain couples TRBV5-1 to TRBJ2-5; D is unresolved. Trimming removed 2 bases from V and 5 bases from J, with 10 bases in between. The length of the CDR3 is 13 residues. Germline loops: CDR1 SGHRS, CDR2 YFSETQ. The CDR3 reads CASSLIPGETQYF. CDR3 DNA: TGCGCCAGCAGCTTAATACCCGGGGAGACCCAGTACTTC.

This clonotype was found a few times. Given a much more abundant clone one base away, this may be a read error. The V gene is TRBV6-5, the J gene TRBJ2-3, with TRBD1 matching over 8 bases. Unmatched junction bases numbered 6, after V lost 6 bases and J lost 4 bases. The CDR3 loop spans 14 amino acids. Germline values: CDR1 MNHEY, CDR2 SVGAGI. Here the CDR3 reads CASRPQGAADTQYF. The CDR3 nucleotides are TGTGCCAGCAGACCCCAGGGGGCCGCAGATACGCAGTATTTT.

This clonotype was seen repeatedly, ten times or more. The J gene is TRBJ2-3, the V gene TRBV6-1; D gene uncertain. In germline, CDR1 is MNHNS, CDR2 SASEGT. Trimming shortened V by 6 bases and J by 1 base, and 17 bases separated the two germline ends. This CDR3 contains 16 residues. CDR3 in amino acids: CASRIQHFEGTDTQYF. For the CDR3, the DNA is TGTGCCAGCAGGATACAGCACTTTGAGGGCACAGATACGCAGTATTTT.

Turning to this clonotype: The junction differs from germline at one of its ends, possibly a read error. The V and J genes are TRBV9 and TRBJ1-6; no clear D. CDR1 is SGDLS, CDR2 YYNGEE, per germline. The CDR3 spans 14 residues. In nucleotides, the CDR3 is TGTGCCAGCGGCGCGGACCTATATAATTCACCCCTCCCCTTT. Its protein is CASGADLYNSPLPF.

Ten or more counts support this clonotype. The rearrangement links TRBV6-5 to TRBJ1-2, with 8 bases identical to TRBD1. This CDR3 region has 17 residues. With 1 base clipped from V and 7 bases from J, the junction kept 14 bases outside the gene matches. Germline loops: CDR1 MNHEY, CDR2 SVGAGI. CDR3 residues: CASSYYGGGQGAFGYTF. CDR3 sequence (DNA): TGTGCCAGCAGTTACTATGGGGGCGGGCAGGGGGCCTTTGGCTACACCTTC.

This clonotype has a count of ten or more. This chain links TRBV28 with TRBJ1-2; perhaps TRBD1 as D (6 bases). V lost 5 bases and J 4 bases, leaving 11 bases between the germline ends. The germline gives CDR1 MDHEN, CDR2 SYDVKM. The CDR3 sequence is 13 residues long. The CDR3 is CASSQIGGYGYTF. In nucleotides, the CDR3 is TGTGCCAGCAGTCAAATAGGGGGCTATGGCTACACCTTC.

A few counts support this clonotype. J is TRBJ1-1 and V is TRBV11-2; D ambiguous. Trimming stripped 4 bases from V and 7 bases from J, with 19 bases between. Germline loops: CDR1 SGHAT, CDR2 FQNNGV. The CDR3 is made up of 15 amino acids. The CDR3 is CASSSRVMSADEAFF. CDR3 DNA: TGTGCCAGCAGCTCCCGAGTCATGTCGGCAGATGAAGCTTTCTTT.

The chain uses TRBV4-1 and TRBJ1-1; the D is unclear. V lost 1 base and J lost 11, with 29 bases in between. Per germline, CDR1 MGHRA and CDR2 YSYEKL. CDR3 length: 18 amino acids. CDR3 in amino acids: CASSQGYGRNVLTLDAFF. The CDR3 bases are TGCGCCAGCAGCCAAGGTTATGGGAGGAATGTTCTCACGCTGGATGCTTTCTTT.